Listed here are 18 T cell receptor beta chains from one sample, sequenced in a study of blood T cell repertoires in COVID-19. Using immunoSEQ multiplex PCR, the repertoire was profiled, and TCRdb retains in-frame clones only, with some absent. The repertoire holds about 90,000 clones, with approximately 90% as singletons. Sequencing input: peripheral blood. Receptor source: a human donor with active COVID-19. The donor label of this sample is uncertain.

J is TRBJ1-3 and V is TRBV5-5; D is uncertain. The CDR3 has 15 amino acids. Trimming shortened V by 1 base and J by 0 bases, and 8 bases separated the two germline ends. The germline V gene has CDR1 SGHKS and CDR2 YYEKEE (reference sequence). In DNA, the CDR3 is TGTGCCAGCAGCTTGTTACATATCTCTGGAAACACCATATATTTT. This codes for CASSLLHISGNTIYF.

In DNA form, the CDR3 reads TGTGCCAGCAGTGAATCGGAGAGGGTGAGCTACACCTTC. It is translated as CASSESERVSYTF. V and J are TRBV6-1 and TRBJ1-2, with D hard to call. V was shortened by 2 bases and J by 9 bases, with 13 bases between the two germline ends. Germline V gives CDR1 MNHNS, CDR2 SASEGT. The CDR3 is made up of 13 amino acids.

This sequence joins TRBV18 and TRBJ1-1; TRBD1 matches 8 bases. Trimming cost V 4 bases and J 5 bases; bases outside gene matches: 6. The V gene's germline CDR1 is KGHSH and CDR2 LQKENI. The CDR3 has 14 amino acids. CDR3 in amino acids: CASSLQGARTEAFF. For the CDR3, the DNA is TGTGCCAGCTCACTGCAGGGGGCGAGGACTGAAGCTTTCTTT.

This clone was seen a single time. The rearrangement uses TRBV25-1 and TRBJ1-3; D gene ambiguous. This CDR3 contains 14 residues. Looked up from germline, CDR1 is MGHDK and CDR2 is SYGVNS. Trimming removed 3 bases at V and 2 bases at J, with 8 bases between. CDR3 in amino acids: CASSDPGTGNTIYF. As DNA, the CDR3 is TGTGCCAGCAGTGATCCCGGGACTGGAAACACCATATATTTT.

V gene TRBV19 combines with J gene TRBJ2-1, with D possibly being TRBD2 (6 bases). The CDR3 totals 14 residues. Germline CDR1 is LNHDA and CDR2 is SQIVND (reference sequence). The germline V and J ends were trimmed by 5 bases and 4 bases, with 12 bases remaining between them. Written as DNA, the CDR3 is TGTGCCAGTAGTGTAAAACGGGAGTACAATGAGCAGTTCTTC. This gives the protein CASSVKREYNEQFF. The variable domain in full, completed from reference TRBV19 and TRBJ2-1, reads DGGITQSPKYLFRKEGQNVTLSCEQNLNHDAMYWYRQDPGQGLRLIYYSQIVNDFQKGDIAEGYSVSREKKESFPLTVTSAQKNPTAFYLCASSVKREYNEQFFGPGTRLTVL.

The chain links TRBV5-1 to TRBJ1-3; no reliable D call. The CDR3 is 14 residues long. V lost 0 bases, J lost 7 bases, and 11 bases lay in between. CDR1 and CDR2 (germline): SGHRS, YFSETQ. CDR3 DNA sequence: TGCGCCAGCAGCTTGGGCGCCAAGGAGAACACCATATATTTT. Its protein product is CASSLGAKENTIYF.

The table lists this clone with a few counts. This rearrangement joins TRBV5-6 to TRBJ1-1, with 7 nucleotides matching TRBD1. Germline V CDR1 and CDR2: SGHDT, YYEEEE. V shed 3 bases, J shed 7 bases, and the junction held 3 bases outside the gene matches. The CDR3 loop spans 12 amino acids. CDR3 in amino acids: CASSSDRVEAFF. DNA of the CDR3: TGTGCCAGCAGCTCAGACAGGGTTGAAGCTTTCTTT.

This chain connects TRBV7-2 to TRBJ2-5; TRBD2 is a possible D gene (5 bases). The CDR3 spans 16 residues. Trimming took off 1 base at V and 2 bases at J, with 14 bases between the two ends. Germline V lookup: CDR1 SGHTA, CDR2 FQGNSA. CDR3 nucleotides: TGTGCCAGCAGCTTAGAGGCTAGCAAAGGGCAAGAGACCCAGTACTTC. It specifies CASSLEASKGQETQYF. Full variable domain (outside the CDR3, taken from reference TRBV7-2 and TRBJ2-5): GAGVSQSPSNKVTEKGKDVELRCDPISGHTALYWYRQSLGQGLEFLIYFQGNSAPDKSGLPSDRFSAERTGGSVSTLTIQRTQQEDSAVYLCASSLEASKGQETQYFGPGTRLLVL.

The gene calls are TRBV14 and TRBJ1-1; D is undetermined. The CDR3 length is 16 residues. From germline, CDR1 is SGHDN and CDR2 FVKESK. The V gene lost 2 bases and the J gene lost 0 bases, with 13 bases spanning the gap. The CDR3 loop reads CASSQTPFSVNTEAFF. The CDR3 DNA reads TGTGCCAGCAGCCAAACTCCCTTTTCGGTGAACACTGAAGCTTTCTTT.

The V and J genes are TRBV6-6 and TRBJ1-2; D is possibly TRBD1 (6 bases). CDR3 length equals 12 residues. Trimming cost V 5 bases and J 8 bases, with 12 bases left between them. The V gene's germline CDR1 is MNHNY and CDR2 SVGAGI (reference sequence). For the CDR3, the DNA is TGTGCCAGCAGTCGCGCAGGGGAGGGCTACACCTTC. Translated, it gives CASSRAGEGYTF.

The chain links TRBV5-1 to TRBJ2-7; 12 positions agree with TRBD1. Per germline, CDR1 SGHRS and CDR2 YFSETQ. Trimming removed 3 bases from V and 5 bases from J; junction bases left unmatched: 9. CDR3 length: 16 residues. This CDR3 reads CASSSIPGQGAHEQYF. In nucleotides, the CDR3 is TGCGCCAGCAGCTCTATTCCGGGACAGGGGGCGCACGAGCAGTACTTC.

The rearrangement uses TRBV19 and TRBJ2-2; 8 bases align to TRBD2. CDR1 and CDR2 (germline): LNHDA, SQIVND (reference sequence). CDR3 size: 17 residues. Trimming cost V 3 bases and J 5 bases; bases outside gene matches: 11. CDR3 nucleotides: TGTGCCAGTAGTATGTTAGGGTCGGGAGGGTCGACCGGGGAGCTGTTTTTT. Protein: CASSMLGSGGSTGELFF.

The genes are TRBV2 and TRBJ2-3; 9 bases are a match to TRBD1. The J segment lost 0 bases and the V segment lost 8 bases, leaving 0 bases of the junction unmatched. CDR1 is SNHLY and CDR2 is FYNNEI in the germline V gene. The CDR3 consists of 13 residues. The CDR3, as DNA: TGTGCCAGCGGGACAGGGAGCACAGATACGCAGTATTTT. Translated: CASGTGSTDTQYF.

The chain joins TRBV2 to TRBJ2-7; D unresolved. The CDR3 has 12 residues. Trimming took off 6 bases at V and 4 bases at J, with 10 bases between the two ends. CDR1 and CDR2 (germline): SNHLY, FYNNEI. The CDR3 nucleotides read TGTGCCAGCAGCCCGGCGGCATACGAGCAGTACTTC. It translates to CASSPAAYEQYF.

Concerning this clone itself: The same CDR3 also results from other DNA sequences found in this sample. J is TRBJ2-3 and V is TRBV5-1; 11 positions agree with TRBD2. The CDR3 is made up of 16 amino acids. Unmatched junction bases numbered 2, after V lost 0 bases and J lost 2 bases. Germline V gene data show CDR1 as SGHRS and CDR2 as YFSETQ. The CDR3 reads CASSLDSGGATDTQYF. CDR3 in DNA: TGCGCCAGCAGCTTGGATAGCGGGGGGGCCACAGATACGCAGTATTTT.

V and J are TRBV18 and TRBJ1-2; 9 positions agree with TRBD1. J was trimmed by 3 bases and V by 3 bases; bases with no gene match: 11. The CDR3 contains 17 residues. Germline loops: CDR1 KGHSH, CDR2 LQKENI. CDR3 in amino acids: CASSPLDRGFLDYGYTF. The CDR3 region has the DNA TGTGCCAGCTCACCTCTGGACAGGGGTTTTCTGGACTATGGCTACACCTTC.

The gene calls are TRBV5-1 and TRBJ1-1; D perhaps matches TRBD1 (5 bases). V lost 1 base and J lost 5, with 12 bases in between. This CDR3 region has 14 residues. Germline CDR1 reads SGHRS; CDR2 reads YFSETQ. The CDR3 sequence: CASSLTVGGTEAFF. CDR3 DNA sequence: TGCGCCAGCAGCTTGACGGTCGGGGGGACTGAAGCTTTCTTT.

V and J are TRBV5-1 and TRBJ1-2; the match to TRBD1 covers 9 bases. The CDR3 runs to 16 residues. Germline V gene lookup returns CDR1 SGHRS and CDR2 YFSETQ. After removal of 4 bases from V and 2 bases from J, the junction contained 9 bases not matched to a gene. This chain's CDR3 is CASSEGQGYLNYGYTF. The CDR3 coding sequence is TGCGCCAGCAGCGAGGGACAGGGCTATCTAAACTATGGCTACACCTTC.